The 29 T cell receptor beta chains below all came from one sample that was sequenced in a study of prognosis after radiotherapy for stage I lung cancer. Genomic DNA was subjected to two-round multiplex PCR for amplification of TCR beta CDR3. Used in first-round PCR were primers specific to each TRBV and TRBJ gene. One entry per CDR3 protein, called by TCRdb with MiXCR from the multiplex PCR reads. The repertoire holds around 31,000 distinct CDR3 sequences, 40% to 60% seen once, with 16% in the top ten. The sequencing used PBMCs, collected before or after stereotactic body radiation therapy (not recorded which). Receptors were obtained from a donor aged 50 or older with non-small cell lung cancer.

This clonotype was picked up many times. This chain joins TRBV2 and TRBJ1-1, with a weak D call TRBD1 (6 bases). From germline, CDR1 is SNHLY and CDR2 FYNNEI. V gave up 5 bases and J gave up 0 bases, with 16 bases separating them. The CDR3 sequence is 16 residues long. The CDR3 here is CASSPSRGHLNTEAFF. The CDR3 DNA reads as TGTGCCAGCAGTCCTTCCCGGGGACACCTGAACACTGAAGCTTTCTTT.

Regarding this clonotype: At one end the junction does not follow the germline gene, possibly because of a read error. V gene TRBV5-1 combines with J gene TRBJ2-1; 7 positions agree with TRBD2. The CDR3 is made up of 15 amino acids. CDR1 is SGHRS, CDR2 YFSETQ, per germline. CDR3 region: CASTPGGGDYNEQSF. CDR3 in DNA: TGCGCCAGCACCCCTGGGGGTGGGGACTACAATGAGCAGTCCTTC.

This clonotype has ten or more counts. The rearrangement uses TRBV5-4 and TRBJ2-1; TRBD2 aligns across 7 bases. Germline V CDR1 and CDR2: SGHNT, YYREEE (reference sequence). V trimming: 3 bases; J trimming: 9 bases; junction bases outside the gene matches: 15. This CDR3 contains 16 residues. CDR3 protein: CASSSRTSGLQFEQFF. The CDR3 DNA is TGTGCCAGCAGCTCACGGACTAGTGGACTACAATTTGAGCAGTTCTTC.

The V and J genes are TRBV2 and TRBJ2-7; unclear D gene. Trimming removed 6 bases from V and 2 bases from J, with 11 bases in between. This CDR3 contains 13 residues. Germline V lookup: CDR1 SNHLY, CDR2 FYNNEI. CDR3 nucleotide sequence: TGTGCCAGCAGCGTGACAAGTACCTACGAGCAGTACTTC. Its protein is CASSVTSTYEQYF.

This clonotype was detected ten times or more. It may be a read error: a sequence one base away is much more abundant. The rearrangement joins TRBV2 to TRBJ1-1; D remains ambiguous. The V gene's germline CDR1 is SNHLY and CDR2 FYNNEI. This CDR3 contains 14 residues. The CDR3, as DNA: TGTGCCAGCAGTGAAGGTGAACGGAACACTGAAGTTTTCTTT. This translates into CASSEGERNTEVFF.

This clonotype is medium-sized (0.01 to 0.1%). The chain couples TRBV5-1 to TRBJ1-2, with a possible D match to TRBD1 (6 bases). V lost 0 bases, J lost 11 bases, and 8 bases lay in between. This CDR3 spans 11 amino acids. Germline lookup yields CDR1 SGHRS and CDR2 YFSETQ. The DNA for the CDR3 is TGCGCCAGCAGCTTGGAGGGGGGGTACACCTTC. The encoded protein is CASSLEGGYTF.

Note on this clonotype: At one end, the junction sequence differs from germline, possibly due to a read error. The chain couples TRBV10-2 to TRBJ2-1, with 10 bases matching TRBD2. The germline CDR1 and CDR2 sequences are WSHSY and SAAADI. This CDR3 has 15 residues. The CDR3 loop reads CASSPTSGILNEHFF. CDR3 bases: TGCGCCAGCAGCCCAACTAGCGGGATTCTGAATGAGCATTTCTTC.

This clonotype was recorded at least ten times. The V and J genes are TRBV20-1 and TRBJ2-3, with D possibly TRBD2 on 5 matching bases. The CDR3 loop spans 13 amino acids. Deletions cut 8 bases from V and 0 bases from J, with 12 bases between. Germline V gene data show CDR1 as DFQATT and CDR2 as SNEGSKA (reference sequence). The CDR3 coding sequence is TGCAGTACACGGCTAGCCAGCACAGATACGCAGTATTTT. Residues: CSTRLASTDTQYF.

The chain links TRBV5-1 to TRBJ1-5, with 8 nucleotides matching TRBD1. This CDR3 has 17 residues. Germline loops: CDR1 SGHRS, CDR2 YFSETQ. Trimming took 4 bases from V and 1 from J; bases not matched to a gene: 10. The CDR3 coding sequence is TGCGCCAGCAGCAAAACGTGGCGGACAGGGAGCAATCAGCCCCAGCATTTT. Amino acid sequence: CASSKTWRTGSNQPQHF.

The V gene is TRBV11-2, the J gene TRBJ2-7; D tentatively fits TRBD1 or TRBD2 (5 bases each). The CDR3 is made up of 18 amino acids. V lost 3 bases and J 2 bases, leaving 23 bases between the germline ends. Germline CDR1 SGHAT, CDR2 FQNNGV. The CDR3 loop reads CASSFLLGEYRTPYEQYF. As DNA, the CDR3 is TGTGCCAGCAGCTTCCTCCTGGGGGAGTACCGAACCCCCTACGAGCAGTACTTC.

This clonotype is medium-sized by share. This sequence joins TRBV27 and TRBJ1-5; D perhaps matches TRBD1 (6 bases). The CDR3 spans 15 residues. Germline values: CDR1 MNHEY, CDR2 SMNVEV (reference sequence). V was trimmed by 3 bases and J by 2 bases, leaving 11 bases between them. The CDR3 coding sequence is TGTGCCAGCAGTTTTGGGGCAGGGGGCAATCAGCCCCAGCATTTT. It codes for CASSFGAGGNQPQHF.

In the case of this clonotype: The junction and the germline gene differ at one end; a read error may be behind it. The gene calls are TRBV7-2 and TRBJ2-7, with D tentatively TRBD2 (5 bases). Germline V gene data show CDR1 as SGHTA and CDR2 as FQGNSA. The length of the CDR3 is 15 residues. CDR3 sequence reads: CASSLDSGISYEQYF. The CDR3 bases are TGTGCCAGCAGCTTAGACTCGGGGATCTCCTACGAGCAGTACTTT.

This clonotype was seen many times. The CDR3 region has the DNA TGTGCCATCAGTGATACCGGGGGACAGCCCCAGCATTTT. Translating gives CAISDTGGQPQHF. The chain carries TRBV10-3 and TRBJ1-5; maybe TRBD1 (5 bases). V was shortened by 3 bases and J by 7 bases, with 10 bases between the two germline ends. The CDR3 runs to 13 residues. Germline CDR1 reads ENHRY; CDR2 reads SYGVKD.

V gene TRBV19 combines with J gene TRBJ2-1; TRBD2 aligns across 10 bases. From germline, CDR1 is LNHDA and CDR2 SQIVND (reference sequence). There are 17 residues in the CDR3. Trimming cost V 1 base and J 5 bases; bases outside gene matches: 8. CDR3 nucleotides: TGTGCCAGTAGTATAGGTAGAGCGGGAGGGGGACACAATGAGCAGTTCTTC. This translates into CASSIGRAGGGHNEQFF.

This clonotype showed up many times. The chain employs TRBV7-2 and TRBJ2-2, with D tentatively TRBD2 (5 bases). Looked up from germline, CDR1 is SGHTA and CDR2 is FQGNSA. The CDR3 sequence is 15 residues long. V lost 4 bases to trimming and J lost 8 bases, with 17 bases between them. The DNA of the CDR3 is TGTGCCAGCAGCTCAAGTTTGGGGAGTAGGGGGGAGCTGTTTTTT. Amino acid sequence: CASSSSLGSRGELFF.

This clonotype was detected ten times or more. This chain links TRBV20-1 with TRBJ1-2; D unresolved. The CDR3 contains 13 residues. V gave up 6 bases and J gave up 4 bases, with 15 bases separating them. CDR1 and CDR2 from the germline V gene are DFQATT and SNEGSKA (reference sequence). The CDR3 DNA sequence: TGCAGTGCACTGGACGGCGGACCCTATGGCTACACCTTC. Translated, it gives CSALDGGPYGYTF.

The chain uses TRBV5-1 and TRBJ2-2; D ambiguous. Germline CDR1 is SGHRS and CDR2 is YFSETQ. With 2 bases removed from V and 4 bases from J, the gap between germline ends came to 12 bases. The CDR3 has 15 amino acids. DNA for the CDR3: TGCGCCAGCAGCTTTGGGGTATCGAGCACCGGGGAGCTGTTTTTT. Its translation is CASSFGVSSTGELFF.

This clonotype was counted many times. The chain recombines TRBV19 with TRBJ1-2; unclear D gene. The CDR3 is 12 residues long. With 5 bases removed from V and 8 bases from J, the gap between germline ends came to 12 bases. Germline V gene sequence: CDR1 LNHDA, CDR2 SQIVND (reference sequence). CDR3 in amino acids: CASSRGGFGYTF. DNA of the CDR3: TGTGCCAGTAGTCGTGGAGGTTTCGGCTACACCTTC.

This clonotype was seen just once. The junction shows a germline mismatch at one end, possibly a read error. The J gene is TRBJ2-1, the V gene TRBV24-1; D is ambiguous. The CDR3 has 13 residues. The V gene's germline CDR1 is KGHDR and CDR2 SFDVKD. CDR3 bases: TGTTCCACCAGTGATGGTGGGGACAATGAGCAGTTCTTC. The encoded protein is CSTSDGGDNEQFF.

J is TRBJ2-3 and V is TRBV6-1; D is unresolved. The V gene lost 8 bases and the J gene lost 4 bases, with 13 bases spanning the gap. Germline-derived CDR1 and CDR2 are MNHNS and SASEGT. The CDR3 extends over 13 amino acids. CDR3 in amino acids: CASGPSEADTQYF. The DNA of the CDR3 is TGTGCCAGCGGCCCCTCCGAGGCAGATACGCAGTATTTT.

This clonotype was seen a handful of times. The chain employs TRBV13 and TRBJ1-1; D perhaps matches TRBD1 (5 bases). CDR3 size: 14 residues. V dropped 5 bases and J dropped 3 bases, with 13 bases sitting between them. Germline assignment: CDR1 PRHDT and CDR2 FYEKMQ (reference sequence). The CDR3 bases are TGTGCCAGCAGCCACGTGGGGGGATACACTGAAGCTTTCTTT. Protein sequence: CASSHVGGYTEAFF.

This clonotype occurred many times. This CDR3 is CSARDMRQRSTGELFF. DNA for the CDR3: TGCAGTGCTAGAGATATGAGACAAAGAAGCACCGGGGAGCTGTTTTTT. The V and J genes are TRBV20-1 and TRBJ2-2; D call uncertain. The V end was cut by 0 bases, the J end by 4 bases, with 15 bases between. Germline CDR1 is DFQATT and CDR2 is SNEGSKA (reference sequence). The CDR3 sequence is 16 residues long.

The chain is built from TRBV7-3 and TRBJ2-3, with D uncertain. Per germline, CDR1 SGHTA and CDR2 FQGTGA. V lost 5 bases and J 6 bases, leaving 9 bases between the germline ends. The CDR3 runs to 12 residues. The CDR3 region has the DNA TGTGCCAGCAGCCCTTCGGGTGATACGCAGTATTTT. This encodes CASSPSGDTQYF.

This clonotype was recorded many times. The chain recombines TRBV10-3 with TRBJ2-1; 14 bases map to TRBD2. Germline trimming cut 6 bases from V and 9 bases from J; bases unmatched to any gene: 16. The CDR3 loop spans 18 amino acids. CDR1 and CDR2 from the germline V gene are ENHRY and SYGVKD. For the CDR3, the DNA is TGTGCCATCAGACCCGGGACTAGCGGGAGAAGTTTATCGAGTGAGCAGTTCTTC. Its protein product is CAIRPGTSGRSLSSEQFF.

CDR3 sequence (DNA): TGTGCCAGCAGTGAAGAGTGGAGCGGACAGGGGGCGGCATATGGCTACACCTTC. Protein product: CASSEEWSGQGAAYGYTF. The chain couples TRBV6-1 to TRBJ1-2; 11 nucleotides align to TRBD1. This CDR3 is 18 amino acids long. J gave up 5 bases and V 1 base, and 12 bases lay outside the gene matches. In germline, CDR1 is MNHNS, CDR2 SASEGT.

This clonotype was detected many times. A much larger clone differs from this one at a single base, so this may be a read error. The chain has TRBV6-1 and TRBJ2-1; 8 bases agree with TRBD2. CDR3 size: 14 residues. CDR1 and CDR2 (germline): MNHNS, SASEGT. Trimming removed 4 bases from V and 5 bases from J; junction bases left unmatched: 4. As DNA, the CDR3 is TGTGCCAGCAGTGGTAGCGGGATTGACAATGAGCAGTTCTTC. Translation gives CASSGSGIDNEQFF.

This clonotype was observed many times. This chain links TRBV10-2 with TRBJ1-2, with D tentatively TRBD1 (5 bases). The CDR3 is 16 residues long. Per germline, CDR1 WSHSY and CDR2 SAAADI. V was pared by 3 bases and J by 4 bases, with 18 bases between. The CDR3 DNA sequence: TGCGCCAGCAGTGATGGGGCGGAGGGGTTGGCCTATGGCTACACCTTC. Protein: CASSDGAEGLAYGYTF.

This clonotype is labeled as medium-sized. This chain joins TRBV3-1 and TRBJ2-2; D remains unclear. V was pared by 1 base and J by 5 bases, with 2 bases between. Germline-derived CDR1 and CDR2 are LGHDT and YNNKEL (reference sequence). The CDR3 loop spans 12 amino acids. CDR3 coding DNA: TGTGCCAGCAGCCAAGGGACCGGGGAGCTGTTTTTT. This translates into CASSQGTGELFF.

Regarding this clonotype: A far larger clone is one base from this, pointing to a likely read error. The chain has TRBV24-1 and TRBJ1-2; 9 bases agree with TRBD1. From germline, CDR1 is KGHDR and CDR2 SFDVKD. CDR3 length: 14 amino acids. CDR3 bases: TGTGCCAGCAGTTTGCGACAGGGGGTCTATTGCTACACCTTC. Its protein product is CASSLRQGVYCYTF.